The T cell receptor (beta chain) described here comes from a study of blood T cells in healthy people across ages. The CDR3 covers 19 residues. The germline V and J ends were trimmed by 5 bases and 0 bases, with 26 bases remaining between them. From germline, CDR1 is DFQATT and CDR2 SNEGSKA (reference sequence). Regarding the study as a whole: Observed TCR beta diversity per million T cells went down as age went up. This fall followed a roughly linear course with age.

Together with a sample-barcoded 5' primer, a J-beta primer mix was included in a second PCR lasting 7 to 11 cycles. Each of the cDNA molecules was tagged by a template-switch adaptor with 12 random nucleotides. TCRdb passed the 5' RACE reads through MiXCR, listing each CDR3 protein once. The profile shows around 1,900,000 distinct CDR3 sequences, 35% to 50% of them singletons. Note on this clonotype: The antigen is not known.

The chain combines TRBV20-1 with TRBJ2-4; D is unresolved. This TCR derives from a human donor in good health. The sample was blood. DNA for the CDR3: TGCAGTGCTGGAACTGACCTATCTCGTATACTGATAGCCAAAAACATTCAGTACTTC. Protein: CSAGTDLSRILIAKNIQYF.